This entry features one T cell receptor beta chain sequence. Extraction and reverse transcription of RNA yielded cDNA as the sequencing template. The method was immunoSEQ multiplex PCR; TCRdb's version includes in-frame clones alone and lacks a portion of them. The table records over 85,000 clones, approximately 60% of them present only once. This CDR3 contains 11 residues. Germline V gene sequence: CDR1 MNHEY, CDR2 SVGAGI. V dropped 2 bases and J dropped 6 bases, with 4 bases sitting between them. The data were obtained in a study of CD8+ T cells in alopecia areata. Treatment meaning: oral pan-JAK inhibitor, 5-10 mg twice daily.

The sequences come from CD8+ T cells sorted from blood, collected at week 4, from a patient treated with tofacitinib. This clonotype was sampled from a human donor with alopecia areata. The V gene is TRBV6-5, the J gene TRBJ1-2; D is uncertain. Written as DNA, the CDR3 is TGTGCCAGCAGTTACGGGAATGGCTACACCTTC. Protein sequence: CASSYGNGYTF.